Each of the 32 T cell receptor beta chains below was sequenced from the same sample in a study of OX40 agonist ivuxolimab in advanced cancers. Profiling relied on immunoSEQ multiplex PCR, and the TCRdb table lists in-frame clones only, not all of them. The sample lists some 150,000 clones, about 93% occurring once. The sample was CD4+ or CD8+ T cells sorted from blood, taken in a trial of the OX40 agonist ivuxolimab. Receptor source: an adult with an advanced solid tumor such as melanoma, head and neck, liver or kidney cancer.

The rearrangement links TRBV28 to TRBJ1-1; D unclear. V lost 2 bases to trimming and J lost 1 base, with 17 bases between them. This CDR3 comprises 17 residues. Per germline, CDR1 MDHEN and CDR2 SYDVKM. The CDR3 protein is CASSLNIGRRKNTEAFF. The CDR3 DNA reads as TGTGCCAGCAGTTTAAACATCGGGAGACGGAAGAACACTGAAGCTTTCTTT. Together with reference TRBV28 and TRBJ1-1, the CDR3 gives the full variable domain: DVKVTQSSRYLVKRTGEKVFLECVQDMDHENMFWYRQDPGLGLRLIYFSYDVKMKEKGDIPEGYSVSREKKERFSLILESASTNQTSMYLCASSLNIGRRKNTEAFFGQGTRLTVV.

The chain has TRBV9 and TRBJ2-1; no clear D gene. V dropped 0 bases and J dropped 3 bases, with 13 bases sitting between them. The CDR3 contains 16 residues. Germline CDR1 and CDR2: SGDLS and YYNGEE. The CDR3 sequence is CASSVGASAVYNEQFF. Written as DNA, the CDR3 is TGTGCCAGCAGCGTAGGGGCCAGCGCTGTCTACAATGAGCAGTTCTTC.

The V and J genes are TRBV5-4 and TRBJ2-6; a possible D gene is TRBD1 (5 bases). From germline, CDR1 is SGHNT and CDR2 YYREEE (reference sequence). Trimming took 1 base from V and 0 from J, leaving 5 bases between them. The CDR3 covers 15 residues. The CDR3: CASSLTGSGANVLTF. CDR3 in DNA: TGTGCCAGCAGCTTGACAGGCTCTGGGGCCAACGTCCTGACTTTC.

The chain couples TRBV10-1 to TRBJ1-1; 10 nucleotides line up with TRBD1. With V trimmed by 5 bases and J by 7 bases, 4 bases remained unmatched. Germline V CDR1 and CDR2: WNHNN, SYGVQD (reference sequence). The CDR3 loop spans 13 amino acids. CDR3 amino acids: CASSTWTGGEAFF. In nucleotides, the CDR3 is TGCGCCAGCAGTACCTGGACAGGGGGTGAAGCTTTCTTT.

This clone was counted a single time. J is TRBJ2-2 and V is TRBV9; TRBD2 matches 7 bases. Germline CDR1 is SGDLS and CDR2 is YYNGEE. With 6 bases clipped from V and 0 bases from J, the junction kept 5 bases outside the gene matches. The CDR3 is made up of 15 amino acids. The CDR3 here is CASKTSYTNTGELFF. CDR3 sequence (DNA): TGTGCCAGCAAGACTAGCTACACGAACACCGGGGAGCTGTTTTTT.

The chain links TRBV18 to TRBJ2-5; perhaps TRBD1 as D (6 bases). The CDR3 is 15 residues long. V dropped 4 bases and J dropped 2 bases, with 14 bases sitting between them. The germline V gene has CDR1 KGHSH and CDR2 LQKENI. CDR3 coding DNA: TGTGCCAGCTCACTCCGGGACACTGGGCAAGAGACCCAGTACTTC. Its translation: CASSLRDTGQETQYF.

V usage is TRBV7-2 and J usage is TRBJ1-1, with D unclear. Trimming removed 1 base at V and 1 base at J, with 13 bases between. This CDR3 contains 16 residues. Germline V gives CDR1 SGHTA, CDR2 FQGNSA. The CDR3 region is CASSLGTLEGNTEAFF. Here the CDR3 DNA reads TGTGCCAGCAGCTTAGGTACCCTCGAAGGGAACACTGAAGCTTTCTTT.

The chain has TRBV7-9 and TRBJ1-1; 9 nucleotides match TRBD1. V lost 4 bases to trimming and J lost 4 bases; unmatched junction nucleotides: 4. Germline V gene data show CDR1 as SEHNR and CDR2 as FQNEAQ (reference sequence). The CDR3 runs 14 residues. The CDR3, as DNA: TGTGCCAGCAGCTGGGGACAGGGCGGCACTGAAGCTTTCTTT. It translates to CASSWGQGGTEAFF.

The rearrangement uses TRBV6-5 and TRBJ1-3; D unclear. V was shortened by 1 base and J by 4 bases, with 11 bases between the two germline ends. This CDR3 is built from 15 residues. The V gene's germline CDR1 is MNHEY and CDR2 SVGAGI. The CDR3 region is CASSYLGGLGNTIYF. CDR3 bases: TGTGCCAGCAGTTACTTGGGTGGTCTCGGAAACACCATATATTTT.

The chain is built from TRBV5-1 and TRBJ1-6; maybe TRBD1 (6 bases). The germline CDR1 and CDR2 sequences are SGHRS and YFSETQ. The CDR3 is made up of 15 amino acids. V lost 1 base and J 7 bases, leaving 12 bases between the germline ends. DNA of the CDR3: TGCGCCAGCAGCTTGTCCGGGACATCCAATTCACCCCTCCACTTT. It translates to CASSLSGTSNSPLHF.

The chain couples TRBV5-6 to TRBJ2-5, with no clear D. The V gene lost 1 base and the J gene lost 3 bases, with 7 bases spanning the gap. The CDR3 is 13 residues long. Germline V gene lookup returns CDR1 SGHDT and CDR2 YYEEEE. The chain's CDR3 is CASSLSYKETQYF. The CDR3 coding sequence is TGTGCCAGCAGCTTGAGTTACAAAGAGACCCAGTACTTC.

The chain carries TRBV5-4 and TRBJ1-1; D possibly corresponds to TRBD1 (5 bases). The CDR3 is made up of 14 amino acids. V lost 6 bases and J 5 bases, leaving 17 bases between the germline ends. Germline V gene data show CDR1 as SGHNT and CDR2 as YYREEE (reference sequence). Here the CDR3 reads CASNPQGWGTEAFF. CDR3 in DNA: TGTGCCAGCAACCCCCAGGGATGGGGAACTGAAGCTTTCTTT.

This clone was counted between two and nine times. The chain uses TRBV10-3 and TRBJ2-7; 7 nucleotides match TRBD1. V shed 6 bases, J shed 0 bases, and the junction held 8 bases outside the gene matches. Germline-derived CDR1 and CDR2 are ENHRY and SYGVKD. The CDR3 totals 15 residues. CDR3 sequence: CAIRLDRVGSYEQYF. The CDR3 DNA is TGTGCCATCAGGCTCGACAGGGTCGGCTCCTACGAGCAGTACTTC.

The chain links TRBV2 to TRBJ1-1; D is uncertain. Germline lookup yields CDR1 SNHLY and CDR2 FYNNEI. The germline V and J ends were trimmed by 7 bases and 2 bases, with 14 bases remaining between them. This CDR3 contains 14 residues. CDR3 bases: TGTGCCAGCAAGACCACTTGGGGAAACACTGAAGCTTTCTTT. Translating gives CASKTTWGNTEAFF.

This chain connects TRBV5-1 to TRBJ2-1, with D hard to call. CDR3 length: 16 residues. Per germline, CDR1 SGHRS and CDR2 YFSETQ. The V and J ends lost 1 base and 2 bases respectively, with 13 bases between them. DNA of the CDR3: TGCGCCAGCAGCTTGAATTCCGGGTCTACCTACAATGAGCAGTTCTTC. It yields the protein CASSLNSGSTYNEQFF.

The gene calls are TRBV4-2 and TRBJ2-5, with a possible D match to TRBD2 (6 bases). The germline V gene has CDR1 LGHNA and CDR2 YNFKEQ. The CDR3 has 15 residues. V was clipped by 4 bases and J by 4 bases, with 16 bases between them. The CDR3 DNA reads TGTGCCAGCAGCCCCCCTGGGACGGAGGGAGAGACCCAGTACTTC. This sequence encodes CASSPPGTEGETQYF.

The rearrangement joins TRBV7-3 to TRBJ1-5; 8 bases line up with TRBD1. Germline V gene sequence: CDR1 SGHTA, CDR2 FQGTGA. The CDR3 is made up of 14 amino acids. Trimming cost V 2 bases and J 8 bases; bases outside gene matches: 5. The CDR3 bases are TGTGCCAGCAGCTTAGGGACAGGACGCAAGCCCCAGCATTTT. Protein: CASSLGTGRKPQHF.

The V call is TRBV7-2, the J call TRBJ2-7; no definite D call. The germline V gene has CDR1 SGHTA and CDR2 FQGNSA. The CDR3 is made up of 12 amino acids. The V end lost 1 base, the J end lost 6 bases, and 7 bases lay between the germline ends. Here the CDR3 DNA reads TGTGCCAGCAGCTTAGGTGGAACCGAGCAGTACTTC. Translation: CASSLGGTEQYF. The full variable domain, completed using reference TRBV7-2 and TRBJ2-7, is GAGVSQSPSNKVTEKGKDVELRCDPISGHTALYWYRQSLGQGLEFLIYFQGNSAPDKSGLPSDRFSAERTGGSVSTLTIQRTQQEDSAVYLCASSLGGTEQYFGPGTRLTVT.

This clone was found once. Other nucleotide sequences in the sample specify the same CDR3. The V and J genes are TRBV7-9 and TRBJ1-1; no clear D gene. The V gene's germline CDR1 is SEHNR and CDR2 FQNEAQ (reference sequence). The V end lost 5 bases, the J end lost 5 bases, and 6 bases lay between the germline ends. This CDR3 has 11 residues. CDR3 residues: CASSLGTEAFF. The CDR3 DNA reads TGTGCCAGCAGCCTCGGTACTGAAGCTTTCTTT.

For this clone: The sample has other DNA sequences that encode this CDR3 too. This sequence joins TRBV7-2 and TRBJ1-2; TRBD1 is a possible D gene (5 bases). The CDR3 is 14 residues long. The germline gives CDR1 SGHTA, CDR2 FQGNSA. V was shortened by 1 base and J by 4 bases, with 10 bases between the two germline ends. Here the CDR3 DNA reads TGTGCCAGCAGCTTAGATGGGGGAGGCTATGGCTACACCTTC. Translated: CASSLDGGGYGYTF.

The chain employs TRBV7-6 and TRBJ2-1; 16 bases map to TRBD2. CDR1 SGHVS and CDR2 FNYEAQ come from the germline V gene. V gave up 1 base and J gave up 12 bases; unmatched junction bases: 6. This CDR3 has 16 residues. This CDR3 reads CASSLVGTSGGASQFF. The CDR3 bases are TGTGCCAGCAGCTTAGTGGGGACTAGCGGGGGGGCCTCGCAGTTCTTC.

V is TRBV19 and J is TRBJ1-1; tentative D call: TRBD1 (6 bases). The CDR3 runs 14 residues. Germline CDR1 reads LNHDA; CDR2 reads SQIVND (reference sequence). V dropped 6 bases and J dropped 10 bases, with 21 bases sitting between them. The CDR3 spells CASSFLGTSSPAFF. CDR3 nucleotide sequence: TGTGCCAGTAGCTTCCTCGGGACAAGCAGTCCAGCTTTCTTT. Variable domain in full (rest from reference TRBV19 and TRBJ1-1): DGGITQSPKYLFRKEGQNVTLSCEQNLNHDAMYWYRQDPGQGLRLIYYSQIVNDFQKGDIAEGYSVSREKKESFPLTVTSAQKNPTAFYLCASSFLGTSSPAFFGQGTRLTVV.

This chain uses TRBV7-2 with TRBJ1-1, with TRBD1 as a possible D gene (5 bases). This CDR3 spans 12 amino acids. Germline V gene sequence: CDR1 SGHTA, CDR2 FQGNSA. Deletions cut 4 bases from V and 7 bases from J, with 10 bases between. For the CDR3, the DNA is TGTGCCAGCAGCTCTGGGGCGAGTGAAGCTTTCTTT. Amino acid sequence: CASSSGASEAFF. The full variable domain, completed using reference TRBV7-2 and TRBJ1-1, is GAGVSQSPSNKVTEKGKDVELRCDPISGHTALYWYRQSLGQGLEFLIYFQGNSAPDKSGLPSDRFSAERTGGSVSTLTIQRTQQEDSAVYLCASSSGASEAFFGQGTRLTVV.

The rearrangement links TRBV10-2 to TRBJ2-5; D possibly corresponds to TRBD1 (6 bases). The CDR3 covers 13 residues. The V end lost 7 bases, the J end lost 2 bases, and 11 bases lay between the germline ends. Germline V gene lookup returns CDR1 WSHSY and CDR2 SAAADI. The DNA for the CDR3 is TGCGCCAGCACCCTGACAGGACAAGAGACCCAGTACTTC. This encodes CASTLTGQETQYF.

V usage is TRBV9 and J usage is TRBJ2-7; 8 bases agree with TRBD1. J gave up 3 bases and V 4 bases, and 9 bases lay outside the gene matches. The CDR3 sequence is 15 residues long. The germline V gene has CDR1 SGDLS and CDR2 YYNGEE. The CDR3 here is CASSIGLGTGYEQYF. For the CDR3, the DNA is TGTGCCAGCAGCATCGGGCTCGGGACAGGCTACGAGCAGTACTTC.

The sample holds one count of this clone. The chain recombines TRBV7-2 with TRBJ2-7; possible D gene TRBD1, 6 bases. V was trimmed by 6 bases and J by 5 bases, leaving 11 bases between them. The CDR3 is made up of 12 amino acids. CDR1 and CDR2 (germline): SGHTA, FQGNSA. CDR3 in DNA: TGTGCCAGCAGTCCACAGGGCCACGAGCAGTACTTC. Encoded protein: CASSPQGHEQYF. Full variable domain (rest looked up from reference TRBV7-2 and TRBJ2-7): GAGVSQSPSNKVTEKGKDVELRCDPISGHTALYWYRQSLGQGLEFLIYFQGNSAPDKSGLPSDRFSAERTGGSVSTLTIQRTQQEDSAVYLCASSPQGHEQYFGPGTRLTVT.

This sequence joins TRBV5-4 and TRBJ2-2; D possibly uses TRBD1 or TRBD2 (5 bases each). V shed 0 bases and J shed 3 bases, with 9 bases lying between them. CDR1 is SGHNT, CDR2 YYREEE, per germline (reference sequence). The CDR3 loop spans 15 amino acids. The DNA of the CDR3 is TGTGCCAGCAGCTTGGCGGGGACCCACACCGGGGAGCTGTTTTTT. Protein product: CASSLAGTHTGELFF.

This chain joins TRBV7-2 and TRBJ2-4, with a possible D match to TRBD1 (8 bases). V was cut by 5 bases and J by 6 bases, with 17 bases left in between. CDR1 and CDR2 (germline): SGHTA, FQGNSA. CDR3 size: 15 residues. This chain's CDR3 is CASSTGGVRGNIQYF. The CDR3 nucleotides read TGTGCCAGCAGCACAGGGGGGGTCCGGGGAAACATTCAGTACTTC.

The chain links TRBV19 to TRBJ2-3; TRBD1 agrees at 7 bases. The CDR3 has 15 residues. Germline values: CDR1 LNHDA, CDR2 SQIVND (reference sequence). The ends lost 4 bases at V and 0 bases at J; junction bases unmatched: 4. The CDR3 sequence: CASSRDRGSTDTQYF. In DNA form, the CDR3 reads TGTGCCAGTAGTAGGGACAGAGGAAGCACAGATACGCAGTATTTT.

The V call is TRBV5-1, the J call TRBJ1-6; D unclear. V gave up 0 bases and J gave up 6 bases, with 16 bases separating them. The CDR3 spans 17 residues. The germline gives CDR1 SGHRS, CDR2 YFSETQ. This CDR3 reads CASSLGGSKDFNSPLHF. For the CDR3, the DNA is TGCGCCAGCAGCTTGGGCGGATCAAAGGACTTTAATTCACCCCTCCACTTT. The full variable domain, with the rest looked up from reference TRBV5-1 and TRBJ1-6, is KAGVTQTPRYLIKTRGQQVTLSCSPISGHRSVSWYQQTPGQGLQFLFEYFSETQRNKGNFPGRFSGRQFSNSRSEMNVSTLELGDSALYLCASSLGGSKDFNSPLHFGNGTRLTVT.

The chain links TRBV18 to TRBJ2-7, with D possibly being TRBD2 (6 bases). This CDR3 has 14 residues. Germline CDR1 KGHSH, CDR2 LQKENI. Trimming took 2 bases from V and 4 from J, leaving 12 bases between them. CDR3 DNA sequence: TGTGCCAGCTCACCAGGGGGTAGCGGTTACGAGCAGTACTTC. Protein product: CASSPGGSGYEQYF.

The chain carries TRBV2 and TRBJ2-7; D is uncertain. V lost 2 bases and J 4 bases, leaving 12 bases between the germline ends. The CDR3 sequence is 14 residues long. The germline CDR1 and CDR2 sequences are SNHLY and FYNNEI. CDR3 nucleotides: TGTGCCAGCAGTGAACGCGATGGCCTTTACGAGCAGTACTTC. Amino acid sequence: CASSERDGLYEQYF.